Below are 11 T cell receptor beta chains sequenced from a single sample in a study of T cell responses to AZD1222 COVID-19 vaccine (dated by TCRdb to the early 2020s). Read against the paper, the sample's time point label means: about 28 days (+/-7) after the second vaccine dose. The library was built by means of the immunoSEQ multiplex PCR assay. The table comes from immuneACCESS by way of TCRdb, which keeps in-frame sequences with V and J called. Part of the clones is missing from these tables; in studies checked, under half for an unresolved V gene and the rest for unknown reasons. The sample yields approximately 100,000 clones; approximately 89% were counted once. The ten largest clones capture roughly 10% of the sample. Specimen: peripheral blood, collected 28 days after the second AZD1222 dose. These receptors originate from an adult who received the AZD1222 COVID-19 vaccine.

The chain employs TRBV21-1 and TRBJ1-2; TRBD1 reflects the table's D call only, with no check against the DNA. TRBV21-1 is assigned pseudogene status. The CDR3 has 19 amino acids. CDR3: CASSKVYSPHTLTNYGYTF. The CDR3 DNA reads as TGTGCCAGCAGCAAAGTTTACAGTCCTCACACCCTGACTAACTATGGCTACACCTTC.

The chain joins TRBV7-2 to TRBJ2-7; D is undetermined. The CDR3 is 15 residues long. Germline V gene data show CDR1 as SGHTA and CDR2 as FQGNSA. The V end lost 1 base, the J end lost 0 bases, and 10 bases lay between the germline ends. CDR3 sequence: CASSLGLVSSYEQYF. CDR3 bases: TGTGCCAGCAGCTTAGGGCTAGTTAGCTCCTACGAGCAGTACTTC.

The rearrangement joins TRBV11-2 to TRBJ1-1, with no clear D. This CDR3 spans 13 amino acids. Germline CDR1 SGHAT, CDR2 FQNNGV. The V end was cut by 5 bases, the J end by 6 bases, with 13 bases between. The CDR3 nucleotides are TGTGCCAGCAGCCCCGGGAGATTTTCTGAAGCTTTCTTT. This codes for CASSPGRFSEAFF.

The chain couples TRBV5-6 to TRBJ2-3; D is uncertain. CDR3 size: 13 residues. The germline V and J ends were trimmed by 5 bases and 2 bases, with 9 bases remaining between them. The germline V gene encodes CDR1 SGHDT and CDR2 YYEEEE. CDR3 sequence reads: CASRATATDTQYF. Here the CDR3 DNA reads TGTGCCAGCAGAGCGACGGCCACAGATACGCAGTATTTT. Filled out from reference TRBV5-6 and TRBJ2-3, the complete variable domain reads DAGVTQSPTHLIKTRGQQVTLRCSPKSGHDTVSWYQQALGQGPQFIFQYYEEEERQRGNFPDRFSGHQFPNYSSELNVNALLLGDSALYLCASRATATDTQYFGPGTRLTVL.

J is TRBJ1-2 and V is TRBV6-5, with D unclear. CDR1 is MNHEY and CDR2 is SVGAGI in the germline V gene. The CDR3 loop spans 14 amino acids. Trimming pared 6 bases from V and 7 bases from J, leaving 18 bases between. The chain's CDR3 is CASSSSLFSGGYTF. The CDR3 DNA sequence: TGTGCCAGCAGCTCCAGCCTATTCAGTGGTGGCTACACCTTC.

The chain couples TRBV19 to TRBJ1-5; unclear D gene. Trimming shortened V by 5 bases and J by 4 bases, and 18 bases separated the two germline ends. The CDR3 length is 16 residues. Germline V gene data show CDR1 as LNHDA and CDR2 as SQIVND (reference sequence). The CDR3: CASSELGWAGNQPQHF. CDR3 bases: TGTGCCAGTAGTGAGCTGGGTTGGGCCGGGAATCAGCCCCAGCATTTT.

The chain joins TRBV5-4 to TRBJ2-7; TRBD1 is a possible D gene (6 bases). The CDR3 loop spans 15 amino acids. Trimming stripped 3 bases from V and 0 bases from J, with 13 bases between. The germline V gene has CDR1 SGHNT and CDR2 YYREEE (reference sequence). CDR3 nucleotide sequence: TGTGCCAGCAGCTATGGACAGTCGAGCTCCTACGAGCAGTACTTC. As protein: CASSYGQSSSYEQYF.

The V and J genes are TRBV5-6 and TRBJ1-5, with a possible D match to TRBD1 (6 bases). The CDR3 extends over 16 amino acids. V was pared by 0 bases and J by 2 bases, with 12 bases between. The germline V gene has CDR1 SGHDT and CDR2 YYEEEE. The CDR3 loop is CASSLEGGRGNQPQHF. Here the CDR3 DNA reads TGTGCCAGCAGCTTGGAAGGGGGAAGAGGCAATCAGCCCCAGCATTTT.

This chain joins TRBV5-4 and TRBJ2-5; 11 bases agree with TRBD1. Germline V lookup: CDR1 SGHNT, CDR2 YYREEE (reference sequence). The CDR3 is 14 amino acids. The junction had 4 bases not matched to a gene; V was cut back by 4 bases and J by 5 bases. CDR3 sequence: CASSGQGAVETQYF. CDR3 DNA: TGTGCCAGCAGCGGACAGGGGGCGGTGGAGACCCAGTACTTC.

Within the sample, this clone is medium-sized. The V call is TRBV6-2 or TRBV6-3, the J call TRBJ2-7; 7 bases are shared with TRBD2. Germline V gene data show CDR1 as MNHEY and CDR2 as SVGEGT. With 0 bases clipped from V and 4 bases from J, the junction kept 9 bases outside the gene matches. The CDR3 is 16 amino acids. CDR3 in DNA: TGTGCCAGCAGTTACTCGAGGGGAGCGGGAAAGTACGAGCAGTACTTC. This encodes CASSYSRGAGKYEQYF.

Only one count was recorded for this clone. The CDR3 DNA follows: TGTGCCAGCAGTGTTTTAGCGGCAGATACGCAGTATTTT. This translates into CASSVLAADTQYF. The V and J genes are TRBV2 and TRBJ2-3; perhaps TRBD2 as D (6 bases). This CDR3 region has 13 residues. Germline CDR1 reads SNHLY; CDR2 reads FYNNEI. The ends were cut back, 4 bases at V and 4 bases at J, with 9 bases in the middle.